The 9 T cell receptor beta chains below were found in one sample sequenced in a study of post-analysis software for immune sequencing data. No cognate antigen is known for these TCRs. Study-wide findings and caveats: A few TRBV segments were significantly more frequent in patients than in controls. TRBV5-6, TRBV5-1 and TRBV20-1 were among these segments.

Unique molecular identifiers were carried by the TCR beta cDNA libraries. TCRdb itself ran the PCR reads through MiXCR, one entry per CDR3 protein. The repertoire includes around 770,000 distinct CDR3 sequences, roughly 46% of them detected once, and 4.9% sits in the top ten. Sequenced input: blood. The source is a girl aged 10 to 17 with multiple sclerosis.

The chain uses TRBV4-2 and TRBJ2-5, with 7 bases lining up with TRBD2. The CDR3 runs 17 residues. The V segment lost 1 base and the J segment 2 bases; nucleotides outside the gene matches: 10. The V gene's germline CDR1 is LGHNA and CDR2 YNFKEQ. DNA for the CDR3: TGTGCCAGCAGCCAAGCCCTGGGAACTAGCGAGCAAGAGACCCAGTACTTC. This codes for CASSQALGTSEQETQYF.

In this sample, this clonotype turned up a few times. The rearrangement uses TRBV20-1 and TRBJ2-7; D is unresolved. The CDR3 runs 13 residues. CDR1 and CDR2 (germline): DFQATT, SNEGSKA (reference sequence). Trimming removed 0 bases at V and 3 bases at J, with 9 bases between. The CDR3 reads CSARDRSDYEQYF. CDR3 sequence (DNA): TGCAGTGCTAGAGATAGAAGCGACTACGAGCAGTACTTC.

The rearrangement uses TRBV6-6 and TRBJ2-3; possibly TRBD1 for D (6 bases). Germline assignment: CDR1 MNHNY and CDR2 SVGAGI (reference sequence). CDR3 size: 15 residues. Trimming stripped 2 bases from V and 0 bases from J, with 9 bases between. The CDR3 here is CASSYGGGSTDTQYF. The CDR3 region has the DNA TGTGCCAGCAGTTACGGGGGCGGGAGCACAGATACGCAGTATTTT.

The CDR3 loop is CASSHGGAGTGIYEQYF. Here the CDR3 DNA reads TGTGCCAGCAGCCATGGCGGGGCGGGGACAGGGATCTACGAGCAGTACTTC. The chain recombines TRBV5-5 with TRBJ2-7; TRBD1 matches at 9 bases. The CDR3 is 17 residues long. The V segment lost 4 bases and the J segment 3 bases; nucleotides outside the gene matches: 14. The germline V gene encodes CDR1 SGHKS and CDR2 YYEKEE (reference sequence).

This clonotype was recorded a few times. This chain joins TRBV7-9 and TRBJ2-1, with D tentatively TRBD2 (7 bases). V gave up 5 bases and J gave up 7 bases, with 21 bases separating them. Per the germline V gene, CDR1 is SEHNR and CDR2 is FQNEAQ (reference sequence). The CDR3 is 16 amino acids. The chain's CDR3 is CASSPLGGGSINEQFF. The CDR3 DNA is TGTGCCAGCAGCCCTCTCGGGGGCGGGAGCATTAATGAGCAGTTCTTC.

This clonotype was counted only a few times. The chain recombines TRBV6-2 or TRBV6-3 with TRBJ2-1; TRBD2 agrees at 8 bases. Germline V lookup: CDR1 MNHEY, CDR2 SVGEGT. The CDR3 is 18 amino acids. The V gene end was trimmed by 0 bases and the J gene end by 3 bases; junction bases not matched to a gene: 10. This chain's CDR3 is CASSYSSRGGLGYNEQFF. The CDR3 DNA is TGTGCCAGCAGTTACTCATCACGGGGGGGCCTGGGCTACAATGAGCAGTTCTTC.

V is TRBV28 and J is TRBJ2-3; the match to TRBD2 covers 9 bases. Trimming removed 3 bases from V and 7 bases from J; junction bases left unmatched: 11. The CDR3 spans 16 residues. Germline values: CDR1 MDHEN, CDR2 SYDVKM. The CDR3 DNA is TGTGCCAGCAGTTTCGTACTAGCGGGCCCCTCCAATACGCAGTATTTT. Its translation is CASSFVLAGPSNTQYF.

This clonotype was seen more than once but under ten times. The chain is built from TRBV7-2 and TRBJ2-1; D is unclear. V gave up 5 bases and J gave up 12 bases, with 14 bases separating them. There are 12 residues in the CDR3. Germline values: CDR1 SGHTA, CDR2 FQGNSA. The CDR3 DNA reads TGTGCCAGCAGCCCTCGACTCCCAACGCAGTTCTTC. Residues: CASSPRLPTQFF.

This clonotype has more than one count but fewer than ten. This rearrangement joins TRBV15 to TRBJ2-3; D gene ambiguous. Germline V gene sequence: CDR1 LNHNV, CDR2 YYDKDF (reference sequence). The CDR3 runs 14 residues. Between the trimmed V and J ends, which lost 3 bases and 6 bases, there was a span of 13 bases. The CDR3 nucleotides are TGTGCCACCAGCAGCCTTTCGATCGCGGATACGCAGTATTTT. The encoded protein is CATSSLSIADTQYF.